The sequence of this T cell receptor (beta chain) was determined in a study of regulatory T cells in long-lasting Graves disease. Study-wide results and limits: The study examined only peripheral blood, not thyroid tissue. When disease was persistent, TRBV28, TRBJ1-2 and TRBJ2-5 were the favored segments. Persistent patients had a count of shared public clonotypes (approximately 2,700) that exceeded that of new patients (about 870).

Details on this clonotype: Its antigen is currently unknown.

To make TCR beta libraries, researchers used iRepertoire HTBI primers and Arm-PCR of CDR3 regions. In TCRdb, the multiplex PCR reads were re-called with MiXCR into one record per CDR3 protein. The data show 600,000 to 850,000 distinct CDR3 sequences, 30% seen once. In germline, CDR1 is LGHDT, CDR2 YNNKEL (reference sequence). The V gene lost 11 bases and the J gene lost 5 bases, with 12 bases spanning the gap. This CDR3 has 11 amino acids. Time point noted: persistent/refractory GD, antithyroid drugs over 5 years with positive TRAb. With RNA extracted from PBMCs as input, the TCR library was made. The authors drew patients from an endocrinology department in Xi'an, China.

This chain joins TRBV3-1 and TRBJ1-1; D unresolved. The receptor's source is a female donor with Graves disease. The source material was peripheral blood mononuclear cells (PBMCs), sampled when the disease was refractory, from a patient treated with antithyroid drugs. CDR3 loop: CAPPGSTEAFF. CDR3 bases: TGTGCCCCCCCGGGATCGACTGAAGCTTTCTTT.